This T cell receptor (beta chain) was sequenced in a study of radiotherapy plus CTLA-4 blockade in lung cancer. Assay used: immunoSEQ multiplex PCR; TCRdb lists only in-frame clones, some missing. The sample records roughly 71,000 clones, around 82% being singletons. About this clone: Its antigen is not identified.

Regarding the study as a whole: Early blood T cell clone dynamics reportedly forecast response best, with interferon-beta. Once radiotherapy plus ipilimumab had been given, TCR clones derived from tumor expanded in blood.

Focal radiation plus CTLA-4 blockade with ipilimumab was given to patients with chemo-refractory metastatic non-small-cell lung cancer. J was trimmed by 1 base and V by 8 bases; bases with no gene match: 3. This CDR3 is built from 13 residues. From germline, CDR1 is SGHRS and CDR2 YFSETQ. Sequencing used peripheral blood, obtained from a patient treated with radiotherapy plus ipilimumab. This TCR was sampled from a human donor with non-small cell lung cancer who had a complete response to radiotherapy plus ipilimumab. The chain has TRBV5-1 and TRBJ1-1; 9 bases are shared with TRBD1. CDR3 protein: CASGGQGNTEAFF. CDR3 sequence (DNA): TGCGCCAGTGGGGGACAGGGGAACACTGAAGCTTTCTTT.